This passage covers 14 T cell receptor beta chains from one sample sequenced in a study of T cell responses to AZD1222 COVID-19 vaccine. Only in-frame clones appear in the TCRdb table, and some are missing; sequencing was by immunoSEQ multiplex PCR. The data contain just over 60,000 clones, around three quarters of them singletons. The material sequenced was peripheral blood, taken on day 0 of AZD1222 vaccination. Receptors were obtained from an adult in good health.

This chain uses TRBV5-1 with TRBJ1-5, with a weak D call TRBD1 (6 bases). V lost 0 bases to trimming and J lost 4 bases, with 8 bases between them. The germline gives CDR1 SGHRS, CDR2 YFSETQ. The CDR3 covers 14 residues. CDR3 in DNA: TGCGCCAGCAGCTTGGACAGGGAAAATCAGCCCCAGCATTTT. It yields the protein CASSLDRENQPQHF.

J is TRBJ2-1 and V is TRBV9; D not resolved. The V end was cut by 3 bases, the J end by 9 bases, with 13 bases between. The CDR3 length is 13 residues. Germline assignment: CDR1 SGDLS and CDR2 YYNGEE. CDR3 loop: CASSGSWSSEQFF. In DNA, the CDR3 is TGTGCCAGCAGCGGCAGCTGGAGTAGTGAGCAGTTCTTC.

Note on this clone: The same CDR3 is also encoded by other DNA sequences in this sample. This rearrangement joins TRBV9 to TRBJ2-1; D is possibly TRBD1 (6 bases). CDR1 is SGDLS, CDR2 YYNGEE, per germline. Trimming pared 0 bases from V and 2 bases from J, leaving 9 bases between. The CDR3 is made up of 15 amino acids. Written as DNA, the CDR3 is TGTGCCAGCAGCGTAGCAGGGGAAACCTACAATGAGCAGTTCTTC. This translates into CASSVAGETYNEQFF. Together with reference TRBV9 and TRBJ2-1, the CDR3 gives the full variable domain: DSGVTQTPKHLITATGQRVTLRCSPRSGDLSVYWYQQSLDQGLQFLIQYYNGEERAKGNILERFSAQQFPDLHSELNLSSLELGDSALYFCASSVAGETYNEQFFGPGTRLTVL.

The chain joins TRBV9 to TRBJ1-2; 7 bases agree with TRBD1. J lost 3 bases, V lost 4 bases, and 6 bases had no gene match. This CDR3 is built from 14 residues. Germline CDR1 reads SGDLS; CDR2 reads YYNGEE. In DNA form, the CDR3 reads TGTGCCAGCAGCCGCGACAGGGCCCACTATGGCTACACCTTC. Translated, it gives CASSRDRAHYGYTF.

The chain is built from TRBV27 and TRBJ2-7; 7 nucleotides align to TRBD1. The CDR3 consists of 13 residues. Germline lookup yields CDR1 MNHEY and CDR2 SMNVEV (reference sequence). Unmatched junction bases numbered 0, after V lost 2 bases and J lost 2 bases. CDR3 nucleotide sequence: TGTGCCAGCAGTTTACAGGGGGCCTACGAGCAGTACTTC. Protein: CASSLQGAYEQYF.

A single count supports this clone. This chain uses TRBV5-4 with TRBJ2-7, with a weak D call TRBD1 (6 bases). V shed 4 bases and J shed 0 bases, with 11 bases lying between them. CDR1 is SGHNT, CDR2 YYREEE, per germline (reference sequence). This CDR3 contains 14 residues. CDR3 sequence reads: CASSAGTSSYEQYF. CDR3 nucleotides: TGTGCCAGCAGCGCCGGGACAAGCTCCTACGAGCAGTACTTC.

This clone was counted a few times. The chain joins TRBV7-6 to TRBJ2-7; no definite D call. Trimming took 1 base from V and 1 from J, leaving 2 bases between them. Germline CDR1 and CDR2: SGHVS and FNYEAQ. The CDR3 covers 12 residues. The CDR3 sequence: CASSLGSYEQYF. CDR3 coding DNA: TGTGCCAGCAGCTTAGGTTCCTACGAGCAGTACTTC.

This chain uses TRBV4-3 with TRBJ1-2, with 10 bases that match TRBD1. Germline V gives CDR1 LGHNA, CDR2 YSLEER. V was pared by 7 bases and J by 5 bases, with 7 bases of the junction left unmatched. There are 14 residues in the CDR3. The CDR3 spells CASNPGQGDYGYTF. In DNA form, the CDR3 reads TGCGCCAGCAACCCCGGACAGGGGGATTATGGCTACACCTTC.

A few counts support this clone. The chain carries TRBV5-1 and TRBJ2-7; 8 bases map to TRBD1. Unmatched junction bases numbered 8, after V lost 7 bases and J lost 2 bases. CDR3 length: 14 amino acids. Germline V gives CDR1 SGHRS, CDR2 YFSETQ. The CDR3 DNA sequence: TGCGCCAGCGGCGGGACAGGAGGGACCTACGAGCAGTACTTC. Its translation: CASGGTGGTYEQYF. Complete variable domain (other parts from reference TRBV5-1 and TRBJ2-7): KAGVTQTPRYLIKTRGQQVTLSCSPISGHRSVSWYQQTPGQGLQFLFEYFSETQRNKGNFPGRFSGRQFSNSRSEMNVSTLELGDSALYLCASGGTGGTYEQYFGPGTRLTVT.

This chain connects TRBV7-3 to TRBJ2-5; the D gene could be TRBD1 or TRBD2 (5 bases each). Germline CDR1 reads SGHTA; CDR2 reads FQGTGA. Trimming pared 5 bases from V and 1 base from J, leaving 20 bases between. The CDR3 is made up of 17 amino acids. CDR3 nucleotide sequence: TGTGCCAGCAGCCTTAGGGGTGTGATTGGGGGCCAAGAGACCCAGTACTTC. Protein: CASSLRGVIGGQETQYF.

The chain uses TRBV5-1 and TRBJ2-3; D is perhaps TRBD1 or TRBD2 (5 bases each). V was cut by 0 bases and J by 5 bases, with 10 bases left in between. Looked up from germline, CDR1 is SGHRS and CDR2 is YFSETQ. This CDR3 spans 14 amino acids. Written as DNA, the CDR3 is TGCGCCAGCAGCTTGGGACAGAGGGAAGATACGCAGTATTTT. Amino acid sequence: CASSLGQREDTQYF.

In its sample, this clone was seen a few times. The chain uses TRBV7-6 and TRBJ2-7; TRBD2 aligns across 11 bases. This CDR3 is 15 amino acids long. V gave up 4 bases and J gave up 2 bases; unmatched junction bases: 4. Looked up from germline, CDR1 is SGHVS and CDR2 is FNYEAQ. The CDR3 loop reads CASSSTSGDAYEQYF. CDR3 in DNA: TGTGCCAGCAGCTCGACTAGCGGGGACGCCTACGAGCAGTACTTC.

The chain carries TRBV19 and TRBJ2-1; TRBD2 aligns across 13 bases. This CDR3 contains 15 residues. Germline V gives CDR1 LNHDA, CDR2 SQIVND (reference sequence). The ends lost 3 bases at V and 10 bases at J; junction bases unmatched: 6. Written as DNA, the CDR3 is TGTGCCAGTAGTATTTTACTAGCGGGGGGGCGAGAGCAGTTCTTC. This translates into CASSILLAGGREQFF.

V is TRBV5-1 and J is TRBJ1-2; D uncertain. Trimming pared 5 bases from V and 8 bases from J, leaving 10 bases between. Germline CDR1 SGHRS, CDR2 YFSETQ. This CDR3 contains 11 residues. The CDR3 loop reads CASRMRGGYTF. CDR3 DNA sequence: TGCGCCAGCAGGATGAGAGGAGGCTACACCTTC.